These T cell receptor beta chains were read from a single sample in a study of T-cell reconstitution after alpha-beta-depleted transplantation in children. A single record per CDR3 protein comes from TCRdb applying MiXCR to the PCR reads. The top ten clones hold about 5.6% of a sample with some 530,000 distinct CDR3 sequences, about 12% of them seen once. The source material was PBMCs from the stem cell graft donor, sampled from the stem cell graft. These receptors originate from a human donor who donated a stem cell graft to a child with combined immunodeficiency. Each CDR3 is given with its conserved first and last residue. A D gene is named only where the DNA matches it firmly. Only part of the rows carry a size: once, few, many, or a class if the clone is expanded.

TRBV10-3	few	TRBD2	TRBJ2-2	TGTGCCATCAATACCGGGACTAGCGGCCTGAACACCGGGGAGCTGTTTTTT	CAINTGTSGLNTGELFF
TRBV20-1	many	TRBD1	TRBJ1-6	TGCAGTGCTATGTCCGGGACAGGGGATTCACCCCTCCACTTT	CSAMSGTGDSPLHF
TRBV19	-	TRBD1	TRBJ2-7	TGTGCCAGTAGTATTAGCTCCGGGACAGGACCATACGAGCAGTACTTC	CASSISSGTGPYEQYF
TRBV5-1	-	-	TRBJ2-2	TGCGCCAGCAGCTTGGCGTCACAGGGCACCGGGGAGCTGTTTTTT	CASSLASQGTGELFF
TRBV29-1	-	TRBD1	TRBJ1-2	TGCAGCGTTGAATACGCGGGACAGGGGTACTATGGCTACACCTTC	CSVEYAGQGYYGYTF
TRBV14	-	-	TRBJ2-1	TGTGCCAGCAGCCAATGGAGTGAGCAGTTCTTC	CASSQWSEQFF
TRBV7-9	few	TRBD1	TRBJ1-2	TGTGCCAGCAGCTTCGACAGGGAGTATGGCTACACCTTC	CASSFDREYGYTF
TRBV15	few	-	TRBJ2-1	TGTGCCACCAGCGGGGGACCGCTGTCTGGGAATGAGCAGTTCTTC	CATSGGPLSGNEQFF
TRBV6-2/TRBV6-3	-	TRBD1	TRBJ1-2	TGTGCCAGCGGCACAGGGGCGTATGGCTACACCTTC	CASGTGAYGYTF
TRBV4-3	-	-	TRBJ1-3	TGCGCCAGCAGCCAATGGAGGGCAGATGGAAACACCATATATTTT	CASSQWRADGNTIYF
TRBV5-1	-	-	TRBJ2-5	TGCGCCAGCAGCCCCGGGGGACCTCAAGAGACCCAGTACTTC	CASSPGGPQETQYF
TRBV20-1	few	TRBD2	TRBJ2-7	TGCAGTGCTAGAACGACTAGCGGGGTTTCCTACGAGCAGTACTTC	CSARTTSGVSYEQYF
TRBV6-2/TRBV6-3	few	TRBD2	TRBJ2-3	TGTGCCAGCAGTTTCCCTACTAGCGGGGGTGAGGAAGATACGCAGTATTTT	CASSFPTSGGEEDTQYF
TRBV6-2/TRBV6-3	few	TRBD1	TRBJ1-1	TGTGCCAGCAGGGACTCGGGCAGGGGGACTGAAGTTTTCTTT	CASRDSGRGTEVFF
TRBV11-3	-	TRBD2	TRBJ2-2	TGTGCCAGCAGCTTAAGGAGCGGGAGTTTCGGGGAGCTGTTTTTT	CASSLRSGSFGELFF
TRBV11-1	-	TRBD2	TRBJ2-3	TGTGCCAGCAGCTTACCGACTAGCGGGGGTATAGGAGTTGATACGCAGTATTTT	CASSLPTSGGIGVDTQYF
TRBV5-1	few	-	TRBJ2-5	TGCGCCAGCAGCATTGGAACACAGCAAGAGACCCAGTACTTC	CASSIGTQQETQYF
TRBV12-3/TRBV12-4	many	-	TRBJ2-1	TGTGCCAGCAACCTCGGGACACCGTACAATGAGCAGTTCTTC	CASNLGTPYNEQFF
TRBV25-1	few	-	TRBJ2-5	TGTGCCAGCAGTGAACGTCAGCAAGAGACCCAGTACTTC	CASSERQQETQYF
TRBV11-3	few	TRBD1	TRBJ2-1	TGTGCCAGCCGAGGGGGCGGGACAGGGAACAATGAGCAGTTCTTC	CASRGGGTGNNEQFF
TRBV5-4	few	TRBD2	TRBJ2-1	TGTGCCAGCAGGTCCCAGCGGGGGGGCCAGAATGAGCAGTTCTTC	CASRSQRGGQNEQFF
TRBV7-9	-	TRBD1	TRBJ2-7	TGTGCCAGCAGCTCGCCTTATGGCAGGGGGTCCGAGCAGTACTTC	CASSSPYGRGSEQYF
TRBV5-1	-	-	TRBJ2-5	TGCGCCAGCAGCGAGGGCCAGGGTGTCGAGACCCAGTACTTC	CASSEGQGVETQYF
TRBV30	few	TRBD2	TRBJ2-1	TGTGCCTGGAGTTGGGGGGGAGGTGAGCAGTTCTTC	CAWSWGGGEQFF
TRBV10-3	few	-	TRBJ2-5	TGTGCCATCAGTGAGTCGAGGGGGGGGCCCGGACAAGAGACCCAGTACTTC	CAISESRGGPGQETQYF
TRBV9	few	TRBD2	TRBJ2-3	TGTGCCAGCAGCGTAGGCAGCGGGGCTCTGTCGGATACGCAGTATTTT	CASSVGSGALSDTQYF
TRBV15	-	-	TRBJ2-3	TGTGCCAGCCCGGGCCTCACGATGGGCTCAGATACGCAGTATTTT	CASPGLTMGSDTQYF
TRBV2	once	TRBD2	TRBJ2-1	TGTACCTGCAGTCACCGGGCACTCCTAGCGGAAATCTCCTACAATGAGCAGTTCTTC	CTCSHRALLAEISYNEQFF
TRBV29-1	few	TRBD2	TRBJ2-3	TGCAGCGTTGAAGCTAGCGGGGGGGCCAGTGATACGCAGTATTTT	CSVEASGGASDTQYF
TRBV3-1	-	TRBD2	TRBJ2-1	TGTGCCAGCAGCGTACTAGCGGGAGAACAGTTCTTC	CASSVLAGEQFF
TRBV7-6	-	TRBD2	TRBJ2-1	TGTGCCAGCAGCCAAGGCCCTAGCGGGGGCTCCTACAATGAGCAGTTCTTC	CASSQGPSGGSYNEQFF
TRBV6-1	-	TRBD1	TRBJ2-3	TGTGCCAGCAGCGCGAGATTTACGGGACAGGCGAGCACAGATACGCAGTATTTT	CASSARFTGQASTDTQYF
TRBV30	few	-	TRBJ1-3	TGTGCCTGGAGTAAGGACTTCCGAAACACCATATATTTT	CAWSKDFRNTIYF
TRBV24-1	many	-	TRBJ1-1	TGTGCCACCAGTACCCTAGACAGGCTGAACACTGAAGCTTTCTTT	CATSTLDRLNTEAFF
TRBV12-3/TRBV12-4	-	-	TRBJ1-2	TGTGCCAGCAGTTTTCTCCTGCTGGGTGGCTACACCTTC	CASSFLLLGGYTF
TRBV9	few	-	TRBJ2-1	TGTGCCAGCAGCTTCCCCTCCCGGGCCAGTAACTACAATGAGCAGTTCTTC	CASSFPSRASNYNEQFF
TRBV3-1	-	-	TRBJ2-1	TGTGCCAGCAGCCAAGCCGGGGGACGCAACAATGAGCAGTTCTTC	CASSQAGGRNNEQFF
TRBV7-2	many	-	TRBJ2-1	TGTGCCAGCAGCCGGAGCCAGGGGCCTTCATACAATGAGCAGTTCTTC	CASSRSQGPSYNEQFF
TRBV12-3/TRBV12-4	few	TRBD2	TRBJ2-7	TGTGCCAGCAGTTTCGGGGAGGGCGGCTACGAGCAGTACTTC	CASSFGEGGYEQYF
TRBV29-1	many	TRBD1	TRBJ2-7	TGCAGCGTGGAAGGACAGGGGTATTACGAGCAGTACTTC	CSVEGQGYYEQYF
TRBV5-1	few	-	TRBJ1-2	TGCGCCAGCAGCTTGGGGGGACCGGTAAGAGGCTACACCTTC	CASSLGGPVRGYTF
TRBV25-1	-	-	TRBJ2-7	TGTGCCAGCAGTGATCACCCACAGGCCCGAGGCGAGCAGTACTTC	CASSDHPQARGEQYF
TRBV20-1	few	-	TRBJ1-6	TGCAGTGCTAGAGATCTCTTCACAGGTCCTGATTCACCCCTCCACTTT	CSARDLFTGPDSPLHF
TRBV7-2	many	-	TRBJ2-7	TGTGCCAGCAGCCCTGCTGTGCTGGCCTACGAGCAGTACTTC	CASSPAVLAYEQYF
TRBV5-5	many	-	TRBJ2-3	TGTGCCAGCAGTGAAGCGGGACACGACACAGATACGCAGTATTTT	CASSEAGHDTDTQYF
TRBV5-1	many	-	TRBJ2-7	TGCGCCAGCAGCTTGGCCGAACAGGGCCACTACGAGCAGTACTTC	CASSLAEQGHYEQYF
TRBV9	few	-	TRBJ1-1	TGTGCCAGCAGCGTAGGGGGGGGCGTCGCTGAAGCTTTCTTT	CASSVGGGVAEAFF
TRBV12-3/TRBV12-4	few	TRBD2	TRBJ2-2	TGTGCCGGACTAGCGGGAGAAGCGAACACCGGGGAGCTGTTTTTT	CAGLAGEANTGELFF
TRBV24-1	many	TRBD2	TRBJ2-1	TGTGCCACCAGTCGCGGACTAGCGGGAAGCGATGAGCAGTTCTTC	CATSRGLAGSDEQFF
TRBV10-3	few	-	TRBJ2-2	TGTGCCATCAGGGGAGGCAAGAACACCGGGGAGCTGTTTTTT	CAIRGGKNTGELFF